The 9 T cell receptor beta chains presented below share a single source sample, sequenced in a study of radiotherapy plus CTLA-4 blockade in lung cancer. Clones were read by immunoSEQ multiplex PCR, and TCRdb kept only the in-frame ones, dropping some. The sample yields roughly 68,000 clones, roughly 80% seen once. Sequences were derived from peripheral blood, sampled from a patient treated with radiotherapy plus ipilimumab. Source of these receptors: a human donor with non-small cell lung cancer who had a complete response to radiotherapy plus ipilimumab.

The rearrangement uses TRBV19 and TRBJ1-1; possibly TRBD1 for D (5 bases). CDR1 is LNHDA and CDR2 is SQIVND in the germline V gene (reference sequence). Trimming left V 0 bases short and J 11 bases short, with 16 bases between. The CDR3 consists of 14 residues. CDR3 coding DNA: TGTGCCAGTAGTATAGACCCAGGACAAAGGTACGCTTTCTTT. It encodes CASSIDPGQRYAFF.

The chain combines TRBV10-1 with TRBJ2-1; 9 bases agree with TRBD1. CDR1 and CDR2 (germline): WNHNN, SYGVQD (reference sequence). Trimming at V came to 3 bases and at J to 7 bases, leaving 10 bases not matched to a gene. The CDR3 contains 16 residues. The CDR3 here is CASSDPKTGTGNEQFF. CDR3 in DNA: TGCGCCAGCAGTGATCCTAAGACCGGGACAGGGAATGAGCAGTTCTTC.

The rearrangement links TRBV15 to TRBJ2-1; no reliable D call. Germline CDR1 is LNHNV and CDR2 is YYDKDF (reference sequence). Between the trimmed V and J ends, which lost 0 bases and 4 bases, there was a span of 13 bases. The CDR3 is 16 amino acids. CDR3 DNA: TGTGCCACCAGCAGAGACTCGCAAGCGATATACAATGAGCAGTTCTTC. Protein product: CATSRDSQAIYNEQFF. Based on the CDR3 plus reference TRBV15 and TRBJ2-1, the full variable domain is DAMVIQNPRYQVTQFGKPVTLSCSQTLNHNVMYWYQQKSSQAPKLLFHYYDKDFNNEADTPDNFQSRRPNTSFCFLDIRSPGLGDTAMYLCATSRDSQAIYNEQFFGPGTRLTVL.

This sequence joins TRBV18 and TRBJ1-4; D is uncertain. The CDR3 runs 15 residues. CDR1 is KGHSH, CDR2 LQKENI, per germline. Trimming removed 4 bases at V and 2 bases at J, with 11 bases between. As DNA, the CDR3 is TGTGCCAGCTCACTCCAAGGAGGTACTAATGAAAAACTGTTTTTT. This translates into CASSLQGGTNEKLFF.

The V gene is TRBV6-5, the J gene TRBJ2-1; no firm D call. The germline V gene encodes CDR1 MNHEY and CDR2 SVGAGI. The length of the CDR3 is 15 residues. With 5 bases removed from V and 4 bases from J, the gap between germline ends came to 15 bases. CDR3: CASSNHLTPYNEQFF. The CDR3 coding sequence is TGTGCCAGCAGTAACCATCTGACACCTTACAATGAGCAGTTCTTC.

The chain joins TRBV7-6 to TRBJ2-2, with 7 bases identical to TRBD2. The CDR3 loop spans 17 amino acids. The V gene end was trimmed by 0 bases and the J gene end by 1 base; junction bases not matched to a gene: 5. Germline values: CDR1 SGHVS, CDR2 FNYEAQ. CDR3 nucleotide sequence: TGTGCCAGCAGCTTAGCGTGGCTAGCGGTGAACACCGGGGAGCTGTTTTTT. Translated: CASSLAWLAVNTGELFF.

The CDR3 here is CASSPDTPYEQYV. For the CDR3, the DNA is TGTGCCAGCAGCCCGGACACACCCTACGAGCAGTACGTC. The chain has TRBV11-3 and TRBJ2-7, with D perhaps TRBD1 (5 bases). Germline V gene lookup returns CDR1 SGHNT and CDR2 YENEEA. CDR3 length equals 13 residues. Between the trimmed V and J ends, which lost 5 bases and 2 bases, there was a span of 10 bases.

The chain employs TRBV6-6 and TRBJ1-4, with 8 bases that match TRBD1. Germline assignment: CDR1 MNHNY and CDR2 SVGAGI (reference sequence). V shed 8 bases, J shed 5 bases, and the junction held 13 bases outside the gene matches. This CDR3 has 16 residues. The CDR3 region is CASCEIGQGRNEKLFF. CDR3 sequence (DNA): TGTGCCAGCTGCGAGATAGGACAGGGTCGAAATGAAAAACTGTTTTTT.

The chain combines TRBV7-8 with TRBJ1-3; a weak D match, TRBD1 (5 bases). Trimming pared 7 bases from V and 2 bases from J, leaving 12 bases between. CDR3 size: 14 residues. Germline assignment: CDR1 SGHVS and CDR2 FQNEAQ. The CDR3 nucleotides are TGTGCCAGCACCAAAAGGGGTACTGGAAACACCATATATTTT. Protein: CASTKRGTGNTIYF.